Listed below are T cell receptor beta chains from one sample, sequenced in a study of blood T cell repertoires in COVID-19. Method: immunoSEQ multiplex PCR; TCRdb's copy keeps in-frame clones and lacks some. The table has under 250,000 clones, around nine tenths seen once. The sequencing sample was made of peripheral blood. The receptors were gathered from a man aged 55 to 69 who had recovered from COVID-19. Both conserved end residues are part of each CDR3. The order of the fields is clone size, J gene, D gene, V gene, CDR3 DNA, CDR3 protein. A D gene is named only where the DNA matches it firmly. Clone size appears in some rows only: once, few, many, or a class for an expanded clone.

clone_size: .; j_call: TRBJ2-7; d_call: TRBD1; v_call: TRBV5-6; cdr3_nt: TGTGCCAGCAGCACAACCGGGACAGGGGCTTACGAGCAGTACTTC; cdr3_aa: CASSTTGTGAYEQYF
clone_size: .; j_call: TRBJ1-1; d_call: .; v_call: TRBV6-4; cdr3_nt: TGTGCCAGCAGCACACAAATGAACACTGAAGCTTTCTTT; cdr3_aa: CASSTQMNTEAFF
clone_size: .; j_call: TRBJ1-4; d_call: .; v_call: TRBV15; cdr3_nt: TGTGCCACCAGCAGAGATGCAAATTTGGGCCGGACAACTAATGAAAAACTGTTTTTT; cdr3_aa: CATSRDANLGRTTNEKLFF
clone_size: .; j_call: TRBJ2-7; d_call: .; v_call: TRBV5-1; cdr3_nt: TGCGCCAGCAGCTCGCTTCCAGGCCGCTACGAGCAGTACTTC; cdr3_aa: CASSSLPGRYEQYF
clone_size: .; j_call: TRBJ1-6; d_call: .; v_call: TRBV6-1; cdr3_nt: TGTGCCAGCAGTGAAAGAGGAATAGGACAGAATTCACCCCTCCACTTT; cdr3_aa: CASSERGIGQNSPLHF
clone_size: .; j_call: TRBJ2-5; d_call: .; v_call: TRBV21-1; cdr3_nt: TGTGCCAGCAGCTCACGCCAAGCGGGGGATTGCCAAGAGACCCAGTACTTC; cdr3_aa: CASSSRQAGDCQETQYF
clone_size: .; j_call: TRBJ1-6; d_call: .; v_call: TRBV20-1; cdr3_nt: TGCAGTGCTGGTGGATCTATTAATTCACCCCTCCACTTT; cdr3_aa: CSAGGSINSPLHF
clone_size: .; j_call: TRBJ1-1; d_call: .; v_call: TRBV5-1; cdr3_nt: TGCGCCAGCAGCGCAGACAGTATCGCACGTGAAGCTTTCTTT; cdr3_aa: CASSADSIAREAFF
clone_size: .; j_call: TRBJ1-5; d_call: .; v_call: TRBV9; cdr3_nt: TGTGCCAGCAGCGTAGCGAGCGCCAATCAGCCCCAGCATTTT; cdr3_aa: CASSVASANQPQHF
clone_size: .; j_call: TRBJ1-5; d_call: .; v_call: TRBV19; cdr3_nt: TGTGCCACCTTGGACAGACCCGCTTTAGCCCAGCATTTT; cdr3_aa: CATLDRPALAQHF
clone_size: .; j_call: TRBJ2-7; d_call: .; v_call: TRBV5-4; cdr3_nt: TGTGCCAGCAGCTTGATACAGGGTGACGAGCAGTACTTC; cdr3_aa: CASSLIQGDEQYF
clone_size: .; j_call: TRBJ2-7; d_call: .; v_call: TRBV27; cdr3_nt: TGTGCCAGCAGTTTTGGGGGCCCTTCAGGGCAGTACTTC; cdr3_aa: CASSFGGPSGQYF
clone_size: .; j_call: TRBJ1-2; d_call: .; v_call: TRBV4-1; cdr3_nt: TGCGCCAGCAGCCAAGATCCCACAGGGCAAAATGGCTACACCTTC; cdr3_aa: CASSQDPTGQNGYTF
clone_size: .; j_call: TRBJ2-7; d_call: .; v_call: TRBV11-2; cdr3_nt: TGTGCCAGCAGCTTAGTCGAGGGGACAGAGCAGTACTTC; cdr3_aa: CASSLVEGTEQYF
clone_size: .; j_call: TRBJ2-1; d_call: TRBD1; v_call: TRBV5-1; cdr3_nt: TGCGCCAGCAGCTTGGTAGACAGGGGTACCTACGATGAGCAGTTCTTC; cdr3_aa: CASSLVDRGTYDEQFF
clone_size: .; j_call: TRBJ2-7; d_call: .; v_call: TRBV27; cdr3_nt: TGTGCCAGCAGCCCCTGGGCCGAGTACGAGCAGTACTTC; cdr3_aa: CASSPWAEYEQYF
clone_size: few; j_call: TRBJ2-1; d_call: TRBD2; v_call: TRBV10-1; cdr3_nt: TGCGCCAGCAGTCCAGGCGGGGGGGCCAGAGGGAATGAGCAGTTCTTC; cdr3_aa: CASSPGGGARGNEQFF
clone_size: .; j_call: TRBJ2-7; d_call: .; v_call: TRBV9; cdr3_nt: TGTGCCAGCAGCGTAGATCCGGGGTACGAGCAGTACTTC; cdr3_aa: CASSVDPGYEQYF
clone_size: .; j_call: TRBJ2-2; d_call: TRBD1; v_call: TRBV19; cdr3_nt: TGTGCCAGTAGCCCTTGGACAGGGAACACCGGGGAGCTGTTTTTT; cdr3_aa: CASSPWTGNTGELFF
clone_size: .; j_call: TRBJ1-2; d_call: .; v_call: TRBV3-1/TRBV3-2; cdr3_nt: TGTGCCAGCAGCCAAGGGGCCGGGGTAGCTAACTATGGCTACACCTTC; cdr3_aa: CASSQGAGVANYGYTF
clone_size: .; j_call: TRBJ1-1; d_call: .; v_call: TRBV29-1; cdr3_nt: TGCAGCGTTAGTAGATCCGGGAGCACTGAAGCTTTCTTT; cdr3_aa: CSVSRSGSTEAFF
clone_size: .; j_call: TRBJ2-1; d_call: TRBD2; v_call: TRBV5-1; cdr3_nt: TGCGCCAGCAGCTCCCTGGCGGGGGAGCGGGGGAATGAGCAGTTCTTC; cdr3_aa: CASSSLAGERGNEQFF
clone_size: .; j_call: TRBJ1-1; d_call: TRBD1; v_call: TRBV7-9; cdr3_nt: TGTGCCAGCAGCTTTGGGGACAGGCTGAACACTGAAGCTTTCTTT; cdr3_aa: CASSFGDRLNTEAFF
clone_size: .; j_call: TRBJ2-4; d_call: .; v_call: TRBV6-1; cdr3_nt: TGTGCCAGCAGTGAACGGTGGCGGCCAATGGTGGCCAAAAACATTCAGTACTTC; cdr3_aa: CASSERWRPMVAKNIQYF
clone_size: .; j_call: TRBJ2-1; d_call: TRBD1; v_call: TRBV18; cdr3_nt: TGTGCCAGCTCACTACAGGGGATCTCCTACAATGAGCAGTTCTTC; cdr3_aa: CASSLQGISYNEQFF
clone_size: once; j_call: TRBJ2-2; d_call: .; v_call: TRBV3-1/TRBV3-2; cdr3_nt: TGTGCCAGCAGCCAAGGGTTGGAGGGGCCATACACCGGGGAGCTGTTTTTT; cdr3_aa: CASSQGLEGPYTGELFF
clone_size: .; j_call: TRBJ2-7; d_call: TRBD2; v_call: TRBV11-2; cdr3_nt: TGTGCCAGCAGCTTCGGGGGGTCCTACGAGCAGTACTTC; cdr3_aa: CASSFGGSYEQYF
clone_size: once; j_call: TRBJ2-3; d_call: .; v_call: TRBV15; cdr3_nt: TGTGCCACCAGCAGTTTAGGGGCTACCCGGGGGGATACGCAGTATTTT; cdr3_aa: CATSSLGATRGDTQYF
clone_size: .; j_call: TRBJ1-1; d_call: .; v_call: TRBV2; cdr3_nt: TGTGCCAGCAAGAAGGGAGAGGGTGAAGCTTTCTTT; cdr3_aa: CASKKGEGEAFF
clone_size: .; j_call: TRBJ1-6; d_call: .; v_call: TRBV3-1/TRBV3-2; cdr3_nt: TGTGCCAGCAGCCAAGAAGCGGGACCTCAGGCACCCCTCCACTTT; cdr3_aa: CASSQEAGPQAPLHF
clone_size: .; j_call: TRBJ2-1; d_call: .; v_call: TRBV20-1; cdr3_nt: TGCAGCGCCAGGAGGGATGAGCAGTTCTTC; cdr3_aa: CSARRDEQFF
clone_size: .; j_call: TRBJ2-3; d_call: .; v_call: TRBV6-1; cdr3_nt: TGTGCCAGCAGTGAATGGGCAGGGCCTAGCACAGATACGCAGTATTTT; cdr3_aa: CASSEWAGPSTDTQYF
clone_size: .; j_call: TRBJ1-2; d_call: .; v_call: TRBV4-2; cdr3_nt: TGTGCCAGCAGCGCCTGGTTGGGGGCAGGGTATGGCTACACCTTC; cdr3_aa: CASSAWLGAGYGYTF
clone_size: .; j_call: TRBJ2-2; d_call: .; v_call: TRBV19; cdr3_nt: TGTGCCAGTACCTTCCAGGGGAACACCGGGGAGCTGTTTTTT; cdr3_aa: CASTFQGNTGELFF